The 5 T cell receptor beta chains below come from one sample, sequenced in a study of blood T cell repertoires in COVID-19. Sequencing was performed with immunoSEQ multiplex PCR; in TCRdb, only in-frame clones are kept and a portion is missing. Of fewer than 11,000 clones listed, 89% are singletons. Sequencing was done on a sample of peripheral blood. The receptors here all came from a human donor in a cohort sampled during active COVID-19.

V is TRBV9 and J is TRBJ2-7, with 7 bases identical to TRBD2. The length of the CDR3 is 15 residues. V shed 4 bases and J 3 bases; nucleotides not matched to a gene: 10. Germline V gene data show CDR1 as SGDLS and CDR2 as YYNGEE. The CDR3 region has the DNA TGTGCCAGCAGCTCCCGAGGGAGGGGTGGCTACGAGCAGTACTTC. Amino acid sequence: CASSSRGRGGYEQYF.

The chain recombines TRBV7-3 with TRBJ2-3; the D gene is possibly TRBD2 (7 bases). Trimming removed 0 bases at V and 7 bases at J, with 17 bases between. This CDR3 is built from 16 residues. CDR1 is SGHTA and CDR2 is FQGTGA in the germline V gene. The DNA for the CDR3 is TGTGCCAGCAGCTTAACGGGCGCGGGGGCGACCAATACGCAGTATTTT. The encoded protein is CASSLTGAGATNTQYF.

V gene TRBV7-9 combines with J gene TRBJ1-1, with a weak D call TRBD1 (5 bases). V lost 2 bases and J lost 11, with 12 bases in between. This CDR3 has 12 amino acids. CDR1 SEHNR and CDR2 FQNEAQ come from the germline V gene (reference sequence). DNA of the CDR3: TGTGCCAGCAGCTTATGGGGGGAGGAGGCTTTCTTT. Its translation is CASSLWGEEAFF. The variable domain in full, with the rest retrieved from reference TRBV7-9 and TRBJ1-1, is DTGVSQNPRHKITKRGQNVTFRCDPISEHNRLYWYRQTLGQGPEFLTYFQNEAQLEKSRLLSDRFSAERPKGSFSTLEIQRTEQGDSAMYLCASSLWGEEAFFGQGTRLTVV.

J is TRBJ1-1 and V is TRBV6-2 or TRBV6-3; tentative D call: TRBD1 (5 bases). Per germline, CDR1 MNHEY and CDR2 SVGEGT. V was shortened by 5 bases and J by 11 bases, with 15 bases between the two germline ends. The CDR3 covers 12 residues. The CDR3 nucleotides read TGTGCCAGCAGTCGATCCCAGGGTCACGCTTTCTTT. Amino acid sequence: CASSRSQGHAFF.

CDR3 nucleotide sequence: TGTGCCATCCAGGACAGTTACACGGGCACCGGGGAGCTGTTTTTT. This encodes CAIQDSYTGTGELFF. The J gene is TRBJ2-2, the V gene TRBV19; maybe TRBD1 (6 bases). CDR1 is LNHDA and CDR2 is SQIVND in the germline V gene (reference sequence). CDR3 size: 15 residues. Between the trimmed V and J ends, which lost 10 bases and 4 bases, there was a span of 19 bases. The full variable domain, completed using reference TRBV19 and TRBJ2-2, is DGGITQSPKYLFRKEGQNVTLSCEQNLNHDAMYWYRQDPGQGLRLIYYSQIVNDFQKGDIAEGYSVSREKKESFPLTVTSAQKNPTAFYLCAIQDSYTGTGELFFGEGSRLTVL.